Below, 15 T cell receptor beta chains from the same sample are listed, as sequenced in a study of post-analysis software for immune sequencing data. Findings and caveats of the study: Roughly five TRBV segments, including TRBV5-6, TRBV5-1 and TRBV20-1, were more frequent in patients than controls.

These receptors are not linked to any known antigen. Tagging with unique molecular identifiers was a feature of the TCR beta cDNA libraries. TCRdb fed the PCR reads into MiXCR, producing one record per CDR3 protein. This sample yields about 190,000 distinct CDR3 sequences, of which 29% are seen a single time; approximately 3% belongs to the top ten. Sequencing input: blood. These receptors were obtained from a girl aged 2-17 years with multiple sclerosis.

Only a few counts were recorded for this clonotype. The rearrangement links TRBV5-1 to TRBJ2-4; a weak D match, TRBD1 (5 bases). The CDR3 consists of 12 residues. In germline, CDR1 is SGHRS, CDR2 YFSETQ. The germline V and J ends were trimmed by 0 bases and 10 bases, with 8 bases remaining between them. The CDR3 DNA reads TGCGCCAGCAGCTTGGAGGACAATATTCAGTACTTC. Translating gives CASSLEDNIQYF.

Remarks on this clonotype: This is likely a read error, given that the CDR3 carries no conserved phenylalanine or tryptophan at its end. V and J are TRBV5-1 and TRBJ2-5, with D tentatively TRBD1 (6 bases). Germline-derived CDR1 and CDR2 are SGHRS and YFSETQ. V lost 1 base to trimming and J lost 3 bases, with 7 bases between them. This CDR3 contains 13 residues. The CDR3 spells CASSLPGEETQYN. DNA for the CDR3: TGCGCCAGCAGCTTGCCAGGGGAAGAGACCCAGTACAAC.

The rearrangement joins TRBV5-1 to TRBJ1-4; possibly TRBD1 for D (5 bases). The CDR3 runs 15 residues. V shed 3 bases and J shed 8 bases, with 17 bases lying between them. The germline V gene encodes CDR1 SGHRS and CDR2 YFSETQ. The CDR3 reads CASSSGAGHCEKLFF. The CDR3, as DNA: TGCGCCAGCAGCTCTGGAGCAGGGCATTGCGAAAAACTGTTTTTT.

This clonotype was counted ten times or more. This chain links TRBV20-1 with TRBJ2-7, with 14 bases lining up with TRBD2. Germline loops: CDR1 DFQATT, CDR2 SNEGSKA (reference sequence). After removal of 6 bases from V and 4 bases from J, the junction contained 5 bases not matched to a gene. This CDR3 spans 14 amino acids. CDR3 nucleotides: TGCAGTGCCGGTCGACTAGCGGGAGGGTACGAGCAGTACTTC. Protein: CSAGRLAGGYEQYF.

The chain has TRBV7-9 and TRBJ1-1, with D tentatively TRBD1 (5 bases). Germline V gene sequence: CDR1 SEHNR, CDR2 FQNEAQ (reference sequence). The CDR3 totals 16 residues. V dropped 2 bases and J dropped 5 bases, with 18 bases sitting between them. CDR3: CASSLPEWAGRTEAFF. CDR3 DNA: TGTGCCAGCAGCTTACCAGAGTGGGCAGGGAGAACTGAAGCTTTCTTT.

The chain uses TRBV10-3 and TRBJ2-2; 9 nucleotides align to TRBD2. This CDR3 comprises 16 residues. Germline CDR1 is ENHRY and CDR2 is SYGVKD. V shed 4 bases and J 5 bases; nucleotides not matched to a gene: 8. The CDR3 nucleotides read TGTGCCATCAGTGGATCCGGGACTAGCAGGACCGGGGAGCTGTTTTTT. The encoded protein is CAISGSGTSRTGELFF.

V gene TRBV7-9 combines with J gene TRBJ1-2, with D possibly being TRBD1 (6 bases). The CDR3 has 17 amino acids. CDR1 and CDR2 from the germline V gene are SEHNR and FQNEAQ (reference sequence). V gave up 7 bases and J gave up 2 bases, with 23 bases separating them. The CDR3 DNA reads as TGTGCCAGCAACGCCGGACAGACCCGCGAGCTAAACTATGGCTACACCTTC. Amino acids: CASNAGQTRELNYGYTF.

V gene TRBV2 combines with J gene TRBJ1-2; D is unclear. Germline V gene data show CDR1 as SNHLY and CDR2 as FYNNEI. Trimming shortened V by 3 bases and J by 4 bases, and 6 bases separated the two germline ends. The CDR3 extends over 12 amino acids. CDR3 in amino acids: CASSEGFYGYTF. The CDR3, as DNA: TGTGCCAGCAGTGAGGGTTTCTATGGCTACACCTTC. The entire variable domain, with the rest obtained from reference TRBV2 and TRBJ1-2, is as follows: EPEVTQTPSHQVTQMGQEVILRCVPISNHLYFYWYRQILGQKVEFLVSFYNNEISEKSEIFDDQFSVERPDGSNFTLKIRSTKLEDSAMYFCASSEGFYGYTFGSGTRLTVV.

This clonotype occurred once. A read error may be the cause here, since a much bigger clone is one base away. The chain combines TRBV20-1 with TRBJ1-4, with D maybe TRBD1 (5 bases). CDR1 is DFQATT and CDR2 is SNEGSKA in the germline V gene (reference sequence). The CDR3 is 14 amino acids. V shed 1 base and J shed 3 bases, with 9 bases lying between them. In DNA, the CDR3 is TGCAGTGCTAGAGGAGGGGCAGCTAATGAAAAACTGTTTTTT. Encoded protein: CSARGGAANEKLFF.

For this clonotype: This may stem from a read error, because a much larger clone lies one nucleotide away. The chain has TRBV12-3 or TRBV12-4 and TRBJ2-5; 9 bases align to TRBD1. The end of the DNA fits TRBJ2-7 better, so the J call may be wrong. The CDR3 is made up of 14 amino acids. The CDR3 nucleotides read TGTGCCAGCAGTTTCAGGGACAGGGACCACGAGCAGTACTTC. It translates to CASSFRDRDHEQYF.

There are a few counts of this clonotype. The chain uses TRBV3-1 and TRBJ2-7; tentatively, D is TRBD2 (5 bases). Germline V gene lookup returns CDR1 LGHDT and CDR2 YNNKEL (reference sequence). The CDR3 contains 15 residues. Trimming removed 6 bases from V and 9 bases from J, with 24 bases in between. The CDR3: CASSHSAGTTLGQYF. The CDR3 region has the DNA TGTGCCAGCAGTCATAGCGCCGGAACTACGCTCGGGCAGTACTTC.

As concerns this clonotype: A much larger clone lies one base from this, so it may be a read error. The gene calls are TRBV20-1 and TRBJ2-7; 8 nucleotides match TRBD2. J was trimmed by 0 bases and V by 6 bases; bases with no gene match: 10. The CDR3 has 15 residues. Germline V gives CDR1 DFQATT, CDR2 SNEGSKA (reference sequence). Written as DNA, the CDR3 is TGCAGTGCCCGTTCAGGCGGGAGGAGCTCCTACGAGCAGTACTTC. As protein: CSARSGGRSSYEQYF.

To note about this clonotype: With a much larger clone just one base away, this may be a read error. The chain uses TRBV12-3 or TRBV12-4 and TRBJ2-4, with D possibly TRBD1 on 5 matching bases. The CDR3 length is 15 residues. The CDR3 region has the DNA TGTGCCAGCTGCGGTGACAGCCAAGCCAAAACCATTCAGTACTTC. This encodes CASCGDSQAKTIQYF.

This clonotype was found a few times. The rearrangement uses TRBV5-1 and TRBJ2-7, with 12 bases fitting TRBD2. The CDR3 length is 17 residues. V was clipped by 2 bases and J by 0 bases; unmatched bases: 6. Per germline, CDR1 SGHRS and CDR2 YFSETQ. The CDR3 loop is CASSFGTSGSFSYEQYF. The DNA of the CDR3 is TGCGCCAGCAGCTTCGGGACTAGCGGGTCCTTCTCCTACGAGCAGTACTTC.

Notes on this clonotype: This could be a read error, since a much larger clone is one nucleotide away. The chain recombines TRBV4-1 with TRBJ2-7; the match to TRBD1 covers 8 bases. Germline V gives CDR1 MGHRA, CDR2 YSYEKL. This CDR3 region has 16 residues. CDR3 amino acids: CANSQETRDRTYEQYF. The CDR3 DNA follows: TGCGCCAACAGCCAAGAGACTCGGGACAGGACCTACGAGCAGTACTTC.